The entry that follows covers one T cell receptor beta chain sequence. The antigen is not known. Using a J-beta primer mix together with a sample-barcoded 5' primer, a second PCR was run for roughly 6 to 12 cycles. TCRdb passed the 5' RACE reads through MiXCR, listing each CDR3 protein once. This table holds fewer than 900,000 distinct CDR3 sequences, roughly 41% found once. This specimen belongs to a study of blood T cells in healthy people across ages. General study findings and limits: Naive CD4+ cell counts and diversity both ran higher in long-lived than in aged donors.

Trimming removed 4 bases from V and 4 bases from J; junction bases left unmatched: 7. Germline V gene sequence: CDR1 MNHNY, CDR2 SVGAGI (reference sequence). This CDR3 comprises 16 residues. The rearrangement uses TRBV6-6 and TRBJ1-5; the match to TRBD1 covers 10 bases. Sequenced material: blood. The source of this sequence is a woman in her sixties in good health. The CDR3, as DNA: TGTGCCAGCAGTTCTCAGGGGACAGGGGAAAATCAGCCCCAGCATTTT. This gives the protein CASSSQGTGENQPQHF.